Each of the 26 T cell receptor beta chains below was sequenced from the same sample in a study of blood T cell repertoires in COVID-19. TCRdb's copy holds only in-frame clones and misses some; the assay was immunoSEQ multiplex PCR. Here the sample spans 45,000 to 65,000 clones, approximately 90% being singletons. Sequenced material: peripheral blood. Receptors originate from a woman older than 75 with acute or convalescent COVID-19.

The chain combines TRBV6-6 with TRBJ2-5; 8 bases align to TRBD1. The junction had 7 bases not matched to a gene; V was cut back by 6 bases and J by 4 bases. The CDR3 sequence is 14 residues long. Germline values: CDR1 MNHNY, CDR2 SVGAGI (reference sequence). The CDR3, as DNA: TGTGCCAGCAGCCCAGGGGGCCAGGGAGAGACCCAGTACTTC. This gives the protein CASSPGGQGETQYF.

The V and J genes are TRBV4-2 and TRBJ2-2, with 7 bases lining up with TRBD1. The germline V gene has CDR1 LGHNA and CDR2 YNFKEQ. This CDR3 comprises 16 residues. Unmatched junction bases numbered 3, after V lost 1 base and J lost 1 base. This chain's CDR3 is CASSQVNRGNTGELFF. The DNA for the CDR3 is TGTGCCAGCAGCCAAGTTAACAGGGGGAACACCGGGGAGCTGTTTTTT.

The rearrangement uses TRBV30 and TRBJ2-2; 8 nucleotides match TRBD2. The ends lost 2 bases at V and 3 bases at J; junction bases unmatched: 14. Per germline, CDR1 GTSNPN and CDR2 SVGIG (reference sequence). The CDR3 loop spans 18 amino acids. CDR3 DNA sequence: TGTGCCTGGAGTCGTGGGGCTAGCGGGCTTCGACACACCGGGGAGCTGTTTTTT. Translation gives CAWSRGASGLRHTGELFF.

This clone was seen only once. J is TRBJ2-5 and V is TRBV6-4, with 8 bases lining up with TRBD2. Germline lookup yields CDR1 MRHNA and CDR2 SNTAGT. The CDR3 covers 14 residues. Trimming took 6 bases from V and 5 from J; bases not matched to a gene: 8. CDR3 loop: CASSEKREHETQYF. The CDR3 bases are TGTGCCAGCAGCGAAAAGCGGGAGCACGAGACCCAGTACTTC.

The chain carries TRBV7-2 and TRBJ2-7; 7 nucleotides align to TRBD2. The CDR3 consists of 15 residues. With 2 bases clipped from V and 2 bases from J, the junction kept 6 bases outside the gene matches. The germline V gene has CDR1 SGHTA and CDR2 FQGNSA. The CDR3 nucleotides read TGTGCCAGCAGCTTACCGACTAGCTCTGCCTACGAGCAGTACTTC. Protein sequence: CASSLPTSSAYEQYF.

This chain joins TRBV6-5 and TRBJ1-2; D possibly corresponds to TRBD1 (6 bases). V lost 2 bases and J lost 1, with 11 bases in between. The CDR3 covers 15 residues. Germline CDR1 MNHEY, CDR2 SVGAGI. Here the CDR3 DNA reads TGTGCCAGCAGTTACGGAACAGGGAATAACTATGGCTACACCTTC. Its translation: CASSYGTGNNYGYTF.

The chain joins TRBV6-1 to TRBJ1-1, with D perhaps matching TRBD1 (5 bases). CDR3 length: 14 residues. The germline V and J ends were trimmed by 2 bases and 1 base, with 8 bases remaining between them. The germline V gene encodes CDR1 MNHNS and CDR2 SASEGT. CDR3 sequence reads: CASSERTSNTEAFF. DNA for the CDR3: TGTGCCAGCAGTGAAAGGACATCGAACACTGAAGCTTTCTTT.

The chain employs TRBV9 and TRBJ2-2; 8 bases line up with TRBD1. Trimming removed 2 bases from V and 3 bases from J; junction bases left unmatched: 6. Per germline, CDR1 SGDLS and CDR2 YYNGEE. The CDR3 runs 16 residues. CDR3 protein: CASSVKGQDYTGELFF. Here the CDR3 DNA reads TGTGCCAGCAGCGTTAAGGGACAGGACTACACCGGGGAGCTGTTTTTT.

The chain carries TRBV2 and TRBJ1-4, with 8 bases that match TRBD1. Germline V gives CDR1 SNHLY, CDR2 FYNNEI. V was clipped by 10 bases and J by 4 bases; unmatched bases: 11. The CDR3 runs 15 residues. The CDR3 spells CATRRTGSYNEKLFF. CDR3 bases: TGTGCCACCCGACGGACAGGGTCATATAATGAAAAACTGTTTTTT.

This clone occurred once. This chain links TRBV28 with TRBJ2-2, with 7 bases aligning to TRBD2. Germline CDR1 is MDHEN and CDR2 is SYDVKM. This CDR3 is built from 14 residues. Trimming cost V 8 bases and J 1 base; bases outside gene matches: 4. DNA of the CDR3: TGTGCCAGCGGAAGCGGGGAGAACACCGGGGAGCTGTTTTTT. Its translation is CASGSGENTGELFF.

The chain couples TRBV24-1 to TRBJ1-2; 10 bases agree with TRBD1. The CDR3 is 13 residues long. The germline V gene has CDR1 KGHDR and CDR2 SFDVKD. V lost 5 bases and J lost 12; bases outside the gene matches: 8. The CDR3 DNA reads TGTGCCACCAGTGGCTCAGGACAGGGGGTTGACACCTTC. Translation gives CATSGSGQGVDTF.

The genes are TRBV7-9 and TRBJ1-2, with 7 bases matching TRBD1. Looked up from germline, CDR1 is SEHNR and CDR2 is FQNEAQ (reference sequence). This CDR3 is 14 amino acids long. The V gene end was trimmed by 0 bases and the J gene end by 11 bases; junction bases not matched to a gene: 9. The CDR3 protein is CASSLASGRGEYTF. As DNA, the CDR3 is TGTGCCAGCAGCTTAGCGTCGGGCAGGGGGGAATACACCTTC.

This clone was seen only a few times. The genes are TRBV5-1 and TRBJ2-2, with D unclear. Trimming removed 1 base at V and 1 base at J, with 5 bases between. CDR1 is SGHRS, CDR2 YFSETQ, per germline. CDR3 length equals 14 residues. In DNA, the CDR3 is TGCGCCAGCAGCTTGTTTAGGAACACCGGGGAGCTGTTTTTT. This gives the protein CASSLFRNTGELFF.

The chain links TRBV27 to TRBJ1-3, with 10 bases lining up with TRBD1. The ends lost 3 bases at V and 2 bases at J; junction bases unmatched: 7. The CDR3 loop spans 17 amino acids. Germline V lookup: CDR1 MNHEY, CDR2 SMNVEV (reference sequence). The CDR3 DNA is TGTGCCAGCAGTTTCCCGGGACAGGGGATAACTGGAAACACCATATATTTT. This gives the protein CASSFPGQGITGNTIYF.

The genes are TRBV5-6 and TRBJ2-7; 10 bases agree with TRBD1. The V gene end was trimmed by 7 bases and the J gene end by 4 bases; junction bases not matched to a gene: 5. CDR3 length equals 13 residues. In germline, CDR1 is SGHDT, CDR2 YYEEEE. CDR3 in DNA: TGTGCCAGCGGACAGGGGGTTCCTTACGAGCAGTACTTC. It is translated as CASGQGVPYEQYF.

This chain uses TRBV24-1 with TRBJ1-1; D is undetermined. CDR1 and CDR2 from the germline V gene are KGHDR and SFDVKD. V shed 2 bases and J shed 1 base, with 7 bases lying between them. This CDR3 comprises 14 residues. The chain's CDR3 is CATSDSRWNTEAFF. In DNA, the CDR3 is TGTGCCACCAGTGATTCCCGGTGGAACACTGAAGCTTTCTTT.

The rearrangement links TRBV19 to TRBJ2-1, with TRBD2 identical over 12 bases. V shed 1 base, J shed 7 bases, and the junction held 2 bases outside the gene matches. Per the germline V gene, CDR1 is LNHDA and CDR2 is SQIVND (reference sequence). The CDR3 sequence is 15 residues long. The CDR3 loop is CASSIVTSGRNEQFF. The CDR3 DNA is TGTGCCAGTAGTATAGTAACTAGCGGGAGGAATGAGCAGTTCTTC.

The chain links TRBV9 to TRBJ1-2; 8 nucleotides match TRBD1. With V trimmed by 3 bases and J by 8 bases, 0 bases remained unmatched. The length of the CDR3 is 11 residues. Germline values: CDR1 SGDLS, CDR2 YYNGEE. DNA for the CDR3: TGTGCCAGCAGCGCAGGGGGCGGCTACACCTTC. Translation: CASSAGGGYTF.

This clone occurred once. The V gene is TRBV4-1, the J gene TRBJ1-1, with 9 bases identical to TRBD1. With V trimmed by 1 base and J by 1 base, 13 bases remained unmatched. The CDR3 covers 19 residues. Germline V lookup: CDR1 MGHRA, CDR2 YSYEKL. The DNA of the CDR3 is TGCGCCAGCAGCCAAGTTAAGGCCGGGACAGGGAAGGAGAACACTGAAGCTTTCTTT. It specifies CASSQVKAGTGKENTEAFF.

The chain recombines TRBV5-1 with TRBJ2-1, with TRBD2 matching 15 bases. V lost 6 bases and J lost 1; bases outside the gene matches: 8. Germline CDR1 and CDR2: SGHRS and YFSETQ. CDR3 length equals 18 residues. The CDR3 sequence: CASNPMGTSGRSYNEQFF. CDR3 in DNA: TGCGCCAGCAACCCTATGGGGACTAGCGGGAGGTCCTACAATGAGCAGTTCTTC.

The chain joins TRBV18 to TRBJ1-1; TRBD1 might be the D (5 bases). Trimming cost V 4 bases and J 0 bases, with 9 bases left between them. There are 14 residues in the CDR3. From germline, CDR1 is KGHSH and CDR2 LQKENI. Here the CDR3 reads CASSQDSLNTEAFF. Written as DNA, the CDR3 is TGTGCCAGCTCACAAGACAGTTTGAACACTGAAGCTTTCTTT.

The chain has TRBV28 and TRBJ2-4; maybe TRBD2 (6 bases). Germline V gene data show CDR1 as MDHEN and CDR2 as SYDVKM. Trimming pared 4 bases from V and 7 bases from J, leaving 11 bases between. The CDR3 loop spans 13 amino acids. The CDR3 loop reads CASSSPGGNIQYF. CDR3 DNA sequence: TGTGCCAGCAGTTCCCCTGGAGGGAACATTCAGTACTTC. Based on the CDR3 plus reference TRBV28 and TRBJ2-4, the full variable domain is DVKVTQSSRYLVKRTGEKVFLECVQDMDHENMFWYRQDPGLGLRLIYFSYDVKMKEKGDIPEGYSVSREKKERFSLILESASTNQTSMYLCASSSPGGNIQYFGAGTRLSVL.

This clone was counted a single time. The chain is built from TRBV5-1 and TRBJ2-5; TRBD1 agrees at 9 bases. The CDR3 is 15 residues long. In germline, CDR1 is SGHRS, CDR2 YFSETQ. Trimming cost V 0 bases and J 4 bases; bases outside gene matches: 4. The CDR3 sequence is CASSLDGTGRETQYF. As DNA, the CDR3 is TGCGCCAGCAGCTTGGACGGGACAGGGAGAGAGACCCAGTACTTC. The full variable domain, its missing parts supplied by reference TRBV5-1 and TRBJ2-5, is KAGVTQTPRYLIKTRGQQVTLSCSPISGHRSVSWYQQTPGQGLQFLFEYFSETQRNKGNFPGRFSGRQFSNSRSEMNVSTLELGDSALYLCASSLDGTGRETQYFGPGTRLLVL.

The chain recombines TRBV18 with TRBJ2-7; TRBD1 aligns across 9 bases. The length of the CDR3 is 18 residues. The J segment lost 0 bases and the V segment lost 3 bases, leaving 12 bases of the junction unmatched. Looked up from germline, CDR1 is KGHSH and CDR2 is LQKENI. Written as DNA, the CDR3 is TGTGCCAGCTCACCCAAACCGGGACAGGGTTCTAGCTCCTACGAGCAGTACTTC. Translating it yields CASSPKPGQGSSSYEQYF.

This chain joins TRBV19 and TRBJ2-6, with 7 bases lining up with TRBD1. The CDR3 spans 18 residues. Germline V gene sequence: CDR1 LNHDA, CDR2 SQIVND (reference sequence). V lost 5 bases and J lost 3; bases outside the gene matches: 13. The CDR3 nucleotides read TGTGCCAGTAGTTTCCCCCGACAGGGTAAAAGTGGGGCCAACGTCCTGACTTTC. It translates to CASSFPRQGKSGANVLTF.

The genes are TRBV10-2 and TRBJ2-7; D not certain. Trimming left V 3 bases short and J 0 bases short, with 6 bases between. CDR1 and CDR2 (germline): WSHSY, SAAADI. The CDR3 runs to 13 residues. CDR3 bases: TGCGCCAGCAGTGAAGCCTACTCCTACGAGCAGTACTTC. It yields the protein CASSEAYSYEQYF.